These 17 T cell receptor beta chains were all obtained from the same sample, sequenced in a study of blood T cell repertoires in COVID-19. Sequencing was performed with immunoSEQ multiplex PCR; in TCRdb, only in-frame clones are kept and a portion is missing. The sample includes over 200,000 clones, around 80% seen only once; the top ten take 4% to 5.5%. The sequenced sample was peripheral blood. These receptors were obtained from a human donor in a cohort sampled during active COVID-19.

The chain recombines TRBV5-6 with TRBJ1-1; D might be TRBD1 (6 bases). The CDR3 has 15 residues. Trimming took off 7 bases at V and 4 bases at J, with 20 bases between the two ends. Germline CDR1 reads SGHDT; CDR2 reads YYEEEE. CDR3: CASAEQGFYITEAFF. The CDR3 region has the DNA TGTGCCAGCGCCGAACAGGGATTCTATATCACTGAAGCTTTCTTT.

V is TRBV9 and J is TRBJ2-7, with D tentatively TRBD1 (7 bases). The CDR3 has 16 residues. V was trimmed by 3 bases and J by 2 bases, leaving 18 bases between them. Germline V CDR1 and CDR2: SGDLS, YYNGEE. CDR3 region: CASSAGRDSRPYEQYF. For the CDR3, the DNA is TGTGCCAGCAGCGCGGGGCGGGACAGCCGGCCCTACGAGCAGTACTTC.

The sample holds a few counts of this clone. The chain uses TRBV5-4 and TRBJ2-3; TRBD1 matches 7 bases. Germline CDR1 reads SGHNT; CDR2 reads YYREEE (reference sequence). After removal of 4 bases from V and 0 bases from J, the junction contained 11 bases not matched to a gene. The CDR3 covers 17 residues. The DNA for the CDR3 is TGTGCCAGCAGCGCCGGACAGGAACTACTTAGCACAGATACGCAGTATTTT. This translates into CASSAGQELLSTDTQYF.

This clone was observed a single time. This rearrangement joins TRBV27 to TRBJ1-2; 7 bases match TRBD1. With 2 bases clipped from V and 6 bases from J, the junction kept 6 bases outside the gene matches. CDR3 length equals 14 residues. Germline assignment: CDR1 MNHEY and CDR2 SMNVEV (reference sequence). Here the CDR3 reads CASSLQGGVNGYTF. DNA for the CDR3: TGTGCCAGCAGTTTACAGGGGGGCGTCAATGGCTACACCTTC.

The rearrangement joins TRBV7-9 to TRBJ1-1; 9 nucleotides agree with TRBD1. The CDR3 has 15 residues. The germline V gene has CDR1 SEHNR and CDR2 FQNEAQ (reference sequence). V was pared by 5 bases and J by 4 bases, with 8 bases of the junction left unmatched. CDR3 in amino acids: CASSTDRGTSTEAFF. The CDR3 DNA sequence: TGTGCCAGCAGCACGGACAGGGGTACGAGCACTGAAGCTTTCTTT.

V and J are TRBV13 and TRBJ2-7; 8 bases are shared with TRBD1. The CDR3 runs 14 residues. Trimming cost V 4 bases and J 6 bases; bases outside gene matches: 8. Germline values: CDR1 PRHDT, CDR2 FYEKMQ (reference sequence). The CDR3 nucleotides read TGTGCCAGCAGCTCGCCTCGGACAGGGACCGAGCAGTACTTC. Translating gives CASSSPRTGTEQYF. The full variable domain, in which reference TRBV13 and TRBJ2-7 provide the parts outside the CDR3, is AAGVIQSPRHLIKEKRETATLKCYPIPRHDTVYWYQQGPGQDPQFLISFYEKMQSDKGSIPDRFSAQQFSDYHSELNMSSLELGDSALYFCASSSPRTGTEQYFGPGTRLTVT.

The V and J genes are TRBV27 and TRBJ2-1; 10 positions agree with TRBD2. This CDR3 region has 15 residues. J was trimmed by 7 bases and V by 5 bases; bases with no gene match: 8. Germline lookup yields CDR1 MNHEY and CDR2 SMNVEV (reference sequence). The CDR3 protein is CASSPRASGSNEQFF. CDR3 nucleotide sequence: TGTGCCAGCAGTCCCCGGGCTAGCGGGAGTAATGAGCAGTTCTTC.

CDR3 bases: TGTGCCATCAGTACGGGCTCCTACGAGCAGTACTTC. Residues: CAISTGSYEQYF. This chain joins TRBV10-3 and TRBJ2-7; D is unclear. V lost 5 bases and J 0 bases, leaving 5 bases between the germline ends. CDR1 and CDR2 (germline): ENHRY, SYGVKD. This CDR3 region has 12 residues.

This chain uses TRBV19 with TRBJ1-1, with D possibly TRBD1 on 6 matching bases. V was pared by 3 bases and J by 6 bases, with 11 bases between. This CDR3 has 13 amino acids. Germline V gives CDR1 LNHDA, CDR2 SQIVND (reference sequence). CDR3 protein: CASSIGAGAEAFF. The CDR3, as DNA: TGTGCCAGTAGTATCGGGGCAGGGGCTGAAGCTTTCTTT.

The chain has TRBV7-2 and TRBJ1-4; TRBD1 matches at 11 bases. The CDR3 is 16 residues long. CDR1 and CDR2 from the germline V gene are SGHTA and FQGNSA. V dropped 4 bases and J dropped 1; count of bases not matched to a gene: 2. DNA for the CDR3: TGTGCCAGCAGCTGGACAGGGGGCATAACTAATGAAAAACTGTTTTTT. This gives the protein CASSWTGGITNEKLFF.

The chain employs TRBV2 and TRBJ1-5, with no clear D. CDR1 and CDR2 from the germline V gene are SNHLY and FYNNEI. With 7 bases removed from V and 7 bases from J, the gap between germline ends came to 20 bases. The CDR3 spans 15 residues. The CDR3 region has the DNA TGTGCCAGCACCGAAGAGAGGGCCCGAGGACAGCCCCAGCATTTT. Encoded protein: CASTEERARGQPQHF.

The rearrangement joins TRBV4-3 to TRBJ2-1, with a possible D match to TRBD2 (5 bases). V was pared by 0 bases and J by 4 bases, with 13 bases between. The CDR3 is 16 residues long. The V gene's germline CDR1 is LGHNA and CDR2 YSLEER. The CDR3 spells CASSQDGLASYNEQFF. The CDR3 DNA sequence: TGCGCCAGCAGCCAAGATGGCCTAGCATCGTACAATGAGCAGTTCTTC.

CDR3 region: CAILGAGGPPFPSTDTQYF. As DNA, the CDR3 is TGTGCCATCTTGGGGGCGGGAGGCCCCCCTTTTCCTAGCACAGATACGCAGTATTTT. The V and J genes are TRBV2 and TRBJ2-3; 8 nucleotides align to TRBD2. The CDR3 covers 19 residues. Germline lookup yields CDR1 SNHLY and CDR2 FYNNEI. With 10 bases clipped from V and 0 bases from J, the junction kept 21 bases outside the gene matches.

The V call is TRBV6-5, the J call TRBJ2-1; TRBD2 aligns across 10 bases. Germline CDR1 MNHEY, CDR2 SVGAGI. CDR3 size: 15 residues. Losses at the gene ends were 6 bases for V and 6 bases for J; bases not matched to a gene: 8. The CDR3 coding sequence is TGTGCCAGCAGCGACAGGTCTAGCGGGAGCAATGAGCAGTTCTTC. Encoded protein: CASSDRSSGSNEQFF.

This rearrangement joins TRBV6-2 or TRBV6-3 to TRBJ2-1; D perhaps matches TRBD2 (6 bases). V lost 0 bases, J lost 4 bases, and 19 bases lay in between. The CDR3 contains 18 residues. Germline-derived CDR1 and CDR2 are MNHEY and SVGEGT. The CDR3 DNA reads TGTGCCAGCAGTTACTCCCTCAGCGGGCCCCACCCGTACAATGAGCAGTTCTTC. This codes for CASSYSLSGPHPYNEQFF.

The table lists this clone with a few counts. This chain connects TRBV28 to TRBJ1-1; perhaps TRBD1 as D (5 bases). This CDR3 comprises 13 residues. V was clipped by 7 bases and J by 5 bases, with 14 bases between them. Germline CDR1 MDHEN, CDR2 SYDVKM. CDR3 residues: CASIPGGGTEAFF. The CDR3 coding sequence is TGTGCCAGCATCCCCGGGGGGGGAACTGAAGCTTTCTTT.

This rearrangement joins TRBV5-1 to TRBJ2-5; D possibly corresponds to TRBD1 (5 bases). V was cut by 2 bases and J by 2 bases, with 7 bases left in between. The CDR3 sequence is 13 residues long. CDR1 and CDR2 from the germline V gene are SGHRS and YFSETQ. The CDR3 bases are TGCGCCAGCAGCTTTAGACAGCAAGAGACCCAGTACTTC. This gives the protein CASSFRQQETQYF.